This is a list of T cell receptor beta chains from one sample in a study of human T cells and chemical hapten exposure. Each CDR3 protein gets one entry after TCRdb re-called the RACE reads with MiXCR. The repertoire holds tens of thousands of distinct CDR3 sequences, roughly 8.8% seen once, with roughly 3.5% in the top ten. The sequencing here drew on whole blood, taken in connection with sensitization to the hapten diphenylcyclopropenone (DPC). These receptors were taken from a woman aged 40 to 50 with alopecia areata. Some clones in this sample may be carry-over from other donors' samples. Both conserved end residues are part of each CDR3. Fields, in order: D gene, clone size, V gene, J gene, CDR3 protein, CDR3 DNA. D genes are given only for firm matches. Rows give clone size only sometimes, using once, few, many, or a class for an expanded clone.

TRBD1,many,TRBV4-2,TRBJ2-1,CASSQEGTGVFDEQFF,TGTGCCAGCAGCCAAGAAGGGACAGGGGTGTTCGATGAGCAGTTCTTC
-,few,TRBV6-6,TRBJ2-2,CASLRGPGTGELFF,TGTGCCAGCCTCCGGGGGCCTGGCACCGGGGAGCTGTTTTTT
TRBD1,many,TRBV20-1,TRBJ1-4,CSARFIRDRGEKLFF,TGCAGTGCTAGGTTCATCCGGGACAGGGGTGAAAAACTGTTTTTT
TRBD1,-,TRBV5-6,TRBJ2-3,CASSLLGDSTTNTQYF,TGTGCCAGCAGCCTGCTGGGGGACAGTACCACAAATACGCAGTATTTT
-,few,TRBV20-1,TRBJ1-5,CSASPREAQPQHF,TGCAGTGCTAGTCCCAGGGAGGCTCAGCCCCAGCATTTT
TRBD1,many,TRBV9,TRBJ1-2,CASSETGTGGGYGYTF,TGTGCCAGCAGCGAAACCGGGACAGGAGGGGGCTATGGCTACACCTTC
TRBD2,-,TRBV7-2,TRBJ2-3,CASSLMGLATTDTQYF,TGTGCCAGCAGCTTAATGGGACTAGCTACCACAGATACGCAGTATTTT
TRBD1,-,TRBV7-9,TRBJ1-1,CASSVQGAVGGTEAFF,TGTGCCAGCAGCGTCCAGGGGGCCGTCGGGGGCACTGAAGCTTTCTTT
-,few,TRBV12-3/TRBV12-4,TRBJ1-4,CASSLHRSTLFF,TGTGCCAGCAGTTTACATCGTTCAACGCTGTTTTTT
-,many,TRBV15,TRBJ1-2,CATSRVPGHGYTF,TGTGCCACCAGCAGAGTGCCGGGTCATGGCTACACCTTC
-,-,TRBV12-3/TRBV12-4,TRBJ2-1,CASSLRLVESEQFF,TGTGCCAGCAGTTTACGGCTAGTGGAGTCTGAGCAGTTCTTC
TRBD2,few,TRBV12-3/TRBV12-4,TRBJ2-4,CASSLGLAGAGIAKNIQYF,TGTGCCAGCAGTTTAGGACTAGCGGGGGCCGGGATAGCCAAAAACATTCAGTACTTC
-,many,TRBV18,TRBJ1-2,CASSPPGQNYGYTF,TGTGCCAGCTCACCACCGGGGCAGAACTATGGCTACACCTTC
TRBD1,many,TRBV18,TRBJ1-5,CASSPGQGGSNQPQHF,TGTGCCAGCTCACCAGGACAGGGGGGTAGCAATCAGCCCCAGCATTTT
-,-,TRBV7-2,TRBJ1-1,CASSPNARGGTEAFF,TGTGCCAGCAGCCCAAACGCAAGGGGGGGCACTGAAGCTTTCTTT
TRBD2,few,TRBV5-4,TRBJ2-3,CASSSGTSGVTDTQYF,TGTGCCAGCAGCAGTGGGACTAGCGGAGTCACAGATACGCAGTATTTT
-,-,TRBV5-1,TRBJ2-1,CASSLDPRPLGEQFF,TGCGCCAGCAGCTTGGATCCCCGCCCACTAGGGGAGCAGTTCTTC
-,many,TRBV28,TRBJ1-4,CASSLPGIGEKLFF,TGTGCCAGCAGTTTGCCAGGGATAGGTGAAAAACTGTTTTTT
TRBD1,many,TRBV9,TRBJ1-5,CASSVAPQGRQPQHF,TGTGCCAGCAGCGTAGCCCCACAGGGGCGGCAGCCCCAGCATTTT
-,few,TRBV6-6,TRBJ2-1,CASSYSKLAGYNEQFF,TGTGCCAGCAGTTACTCGAAACTAGCAGGCTACAATGAGCAGTTCTTC
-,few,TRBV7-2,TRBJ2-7,CASSLFPGAEQYF,TGTGCCAGCAGCTTATTCCCAGGGGCCGAGCAGTACTTC
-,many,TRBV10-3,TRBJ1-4,CAISESQGLPTNEKLFF,TGTGCCATCAGTGAGTCGCAGGGGCTACCAACTAATGAAAAACTGTTTTTT
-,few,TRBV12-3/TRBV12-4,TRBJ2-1,CASNLRDSYNEQFF,TGTGCCAGCAACCTCAGGGACTCCTACAATGAGCAGTTCTTC
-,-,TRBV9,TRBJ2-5,CASSVGQIFQETQNF,TGTGCCAGCAGCGTAGGACAGATCTTCCAAGAGACCCAGAACTTC
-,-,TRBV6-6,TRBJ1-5,CASQNSNQPQHF,TGTGCCAGCCAGAATAGCAATCAGCCCCAGCATTTT
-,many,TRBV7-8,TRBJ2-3,CASSLGTGTRRTDTQYF,TGTGCCAGCAGCTTGGGGACCGGGACTCGACGCACAGATACGCAGTATTTT
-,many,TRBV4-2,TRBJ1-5,CASSIQPQHF,TGTGCCAGCAGCATTCAGCCCCAGCATTTT
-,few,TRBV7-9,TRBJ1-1,CASSLALRGSLEAFF,TGTGCCAGCAGCTTAGCGCTAAGGGGCTCATTAGAAGCTTTCTTT
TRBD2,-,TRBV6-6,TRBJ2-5,CASSPPGGAETQYF,TGTGCCAGCAGTCCCCCCGGGGGGGCAGAGACCCAGTACTTC
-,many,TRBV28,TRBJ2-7,CASTPPGYNYEQYF,TGTGCCAGCACCCCCCCCGGGTACAACTACGAGCAGTACTTC
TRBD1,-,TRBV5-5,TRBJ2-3,CASSGRDRVTDTQYF,TGTGCCAGCAGCGGGAGGGACAGGGTTACAGATACGCAGTATTTT
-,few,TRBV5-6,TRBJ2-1,CASSLDSISYNEQFF,TGTGCCAGCAGCTTGGACTCCATATCCTACAATGAGCAGTTCTTC
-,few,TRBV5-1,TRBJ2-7,CASSVGHQATEQYF,TGCGCCAGCAGCGTTGGACACCAAGCTACCGAGCAGTACTTC
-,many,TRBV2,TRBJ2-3,CASSEFGGSTDTQYF,TGTGCCAGCAGTGAATTTGGCGGGAGCACAGATACGCAGTATTTT
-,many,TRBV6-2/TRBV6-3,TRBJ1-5,CASSYSIRAGNQPQHF,TGTGCCAGCAGTTACTCGATCCGAGCAGGGAATCAGCCCCAGCATTTT
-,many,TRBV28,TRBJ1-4,CASSSTSGTNEKLFF,TGTGCCAGCAGTTCAACCTCCGGAACTAATGAAAAACTGTTTTTT
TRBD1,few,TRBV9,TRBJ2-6,CASSARDRGSGANVLTF,TGTGCCAGCAGCGCCCGGGACAGGGGCTCTGGGGCCAACGTCCTGACTTTC
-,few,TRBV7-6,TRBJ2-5,CASSLANSHQETQYF,TGTGCCAGCAGCTTAGCGAACAGCCACCAAGAGACCCAGTACTTC
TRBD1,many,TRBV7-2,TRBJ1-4,CASSFPGQGNEKLFF,TGTGCCAGCAGCTTTCCGGGACAGGGGAACGAAAAACTGTTTTTT
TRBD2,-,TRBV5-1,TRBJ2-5,CATRWGLAGSETQYF,TGCGCCACCCGTTGGGGGCTAGCGGGTTCAGAGACCCAGTACTTC
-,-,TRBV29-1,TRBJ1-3,CSVQYGTVGNTIYF,TGCAGCGTCCAGTACGGGACGGTGGGAAACACCATATATTTT
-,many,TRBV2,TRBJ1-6,CASSERVSPLHF,TGTGCCAGCAGTGAAAGGGTTTCACCCCTCCACTTT
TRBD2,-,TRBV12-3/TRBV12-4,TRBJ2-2,CASSGTSSPGELFF,TGTGCCAGCAGCGGGACTAGCAGCCCCGGGGAGCTGTTTTTT